Following are 4 T cell receptor beta chains from one sample sequenced in a study of blood T cell repertoires in COVID-19. Measured with immunoSEQ multiplex PCR; TCRdb has only the in-frame clones, and not every one. The sample holds roughly 140,000 clones, about 84% seen once. Sequencing was performed on peripheral blood. The receptors derive from a human donor in a cohort sampled during active COVID-19.

The CDR3 sequence is CASSFPRWDTNYGYTF. The CDR3, as DNA: TGTGCCAGCAGTTTCCCAAGGTGGGACACTAACTATGGCTACACCTTC. The V gene is TRBV6-2 or TRBV6-3, the J gene TRBJ1-2; weak D call: TRBD1 (6 bases). Germline V gene sequence: CDR1 MNHEY, CDR2 SVGEGT. V was clipped by 4 bases and J by 0 bases, with 15 bases between them. The CDR3 totals 16 residues.

The chain joins TRBV7-9 to TRBJ1-1; no clear D gene. There are 13 residues in the CDR3. The germline V gene encodes CDR1 SEHNR and CDR2 FQNEAQ (reference sequence). Deletions cut 5 bases from V and 0 bases from J, with 7 bases between. The CDR3 is CASSNIVNTEAFF. DNA for the CDR3: TGTGCCAGCAGCAACATTGTGAACACTGAAGCTTTCTTT.

The chain employs TRBV9 and TRBJ2-7; the D gene is possibly TRBD2 (5 bases). The CDR3 spans 14 residues. From germline, CDR1 is SGDLS and CDR2 YYNGEE. The germline V and J ends were trimmed by 3 bases and 0 bases, with 10 bases remaining between them. The CDR3 region is CASSERTHSYEQYF. The CDR3 region has the DNA TGTGCCAGCAGCGAGCGGACTCACTCCTACGAGCAGTACTTC.

This clone was seen only once. This chain connects TRBV7-2 to TRBJ1-6, with D possibly TRBD1 on 6 matching bases. Trimming stripped 5 bases from V and 6 bases from J, with 11 bases between. The CDR3 extends over 14 amino acids. CDR1 and CDR2 from the germline V gene are SGHTA and FQGNSA. CDR3 bases: TGTGCCAGCAGCATCGGACAGATTAATTCACCCCTCCACTTT. Residues: CASSIGQINSPLHF.